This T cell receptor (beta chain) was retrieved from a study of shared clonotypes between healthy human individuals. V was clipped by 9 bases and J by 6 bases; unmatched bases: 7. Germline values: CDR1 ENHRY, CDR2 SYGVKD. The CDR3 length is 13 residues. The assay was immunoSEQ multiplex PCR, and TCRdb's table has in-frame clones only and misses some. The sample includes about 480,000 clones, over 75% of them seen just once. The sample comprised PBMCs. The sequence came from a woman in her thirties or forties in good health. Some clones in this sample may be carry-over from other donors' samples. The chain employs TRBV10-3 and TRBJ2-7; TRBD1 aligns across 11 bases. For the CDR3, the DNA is TGTGCCATTTGGGACAGGGGGAATGGCGAGCAGTACTTC. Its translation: CAIWDRGNGEQYF.